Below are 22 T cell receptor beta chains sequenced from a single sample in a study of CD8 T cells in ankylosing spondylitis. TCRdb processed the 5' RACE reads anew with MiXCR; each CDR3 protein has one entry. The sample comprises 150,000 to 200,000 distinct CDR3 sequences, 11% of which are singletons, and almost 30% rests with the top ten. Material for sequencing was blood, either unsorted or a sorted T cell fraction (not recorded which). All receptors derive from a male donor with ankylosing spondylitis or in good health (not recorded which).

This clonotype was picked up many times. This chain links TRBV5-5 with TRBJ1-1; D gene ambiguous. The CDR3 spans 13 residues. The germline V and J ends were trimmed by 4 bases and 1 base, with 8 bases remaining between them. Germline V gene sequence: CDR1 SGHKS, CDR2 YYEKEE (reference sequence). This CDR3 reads CASSPLPNTEAFF. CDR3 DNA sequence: TGTGCCAGCAGCCCCCTTCCGAACACTGAAGCTTTCTTT.

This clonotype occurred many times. Here the CDR3 reads CASSRQGETQYF. The CDR3 nucleotides read TGTGCCAGCAGCCGACAGGGAGAGACCCAGTACTTC. The chain employs TRBV12-3 or TRBV12-4 and TRBJ2-5; 7 bases are a match to TRBD1. This CDR3 has 12 amino acids. After removal of 6 bases from V and 4 bases from J, the junction contained 2 bases not matched to a gene.

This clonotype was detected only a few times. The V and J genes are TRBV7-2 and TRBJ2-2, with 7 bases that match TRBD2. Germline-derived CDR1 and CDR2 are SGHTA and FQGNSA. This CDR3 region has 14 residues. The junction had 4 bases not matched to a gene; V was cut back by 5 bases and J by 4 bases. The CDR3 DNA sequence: TGTGCCAGCAGCACCGCGGGGGTCACCGGGGAGCTGTTTTTT. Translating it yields CASSTAGVTGELFF.

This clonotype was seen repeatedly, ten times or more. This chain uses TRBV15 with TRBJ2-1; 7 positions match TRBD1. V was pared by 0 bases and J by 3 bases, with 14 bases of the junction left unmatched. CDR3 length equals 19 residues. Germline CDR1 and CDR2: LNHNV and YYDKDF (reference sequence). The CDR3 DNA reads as TGTGCCACCAGCAGAGATCTACTGAAGAGGGACAGCGGCTACAATGAGCAGTTCTTC. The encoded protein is CATSRDLLKRDSGYNEQFF.

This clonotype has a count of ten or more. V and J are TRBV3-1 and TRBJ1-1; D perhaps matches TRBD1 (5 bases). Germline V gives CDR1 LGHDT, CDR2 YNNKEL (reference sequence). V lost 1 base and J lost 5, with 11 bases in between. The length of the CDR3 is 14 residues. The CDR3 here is CASSQAGGTTEAFF. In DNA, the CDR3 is TGTGCCAGCAGCCAAGCCGGGGGAACAACTGAAGCTTTCTTT.

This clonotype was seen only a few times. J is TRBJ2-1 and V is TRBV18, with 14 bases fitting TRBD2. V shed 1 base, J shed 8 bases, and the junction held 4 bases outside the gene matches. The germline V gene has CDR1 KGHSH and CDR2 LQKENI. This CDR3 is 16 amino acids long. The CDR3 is CASSPLGLAGEYEQFF. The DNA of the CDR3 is TGTGCCAGCTCACCACTGGGACTAGCGGGAGAATATGAGCAGTTCTTC.

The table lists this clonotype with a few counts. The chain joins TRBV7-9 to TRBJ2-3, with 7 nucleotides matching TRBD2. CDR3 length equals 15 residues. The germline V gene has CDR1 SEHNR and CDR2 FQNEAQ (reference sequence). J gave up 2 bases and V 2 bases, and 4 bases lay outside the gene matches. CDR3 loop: CASSLNAGATDTQYF. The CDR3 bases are TGTGCCAGCAGCTTAAACGCGGGAGCCACAGATACGCAGTATTTT.

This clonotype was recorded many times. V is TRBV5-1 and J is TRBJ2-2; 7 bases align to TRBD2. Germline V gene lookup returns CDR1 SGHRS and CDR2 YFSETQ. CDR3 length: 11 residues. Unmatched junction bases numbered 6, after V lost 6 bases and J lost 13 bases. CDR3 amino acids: CASNGPGGLFF. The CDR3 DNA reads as TGCGCCAGCAACGGGCCGGGAGGGCTGTTTTTT.

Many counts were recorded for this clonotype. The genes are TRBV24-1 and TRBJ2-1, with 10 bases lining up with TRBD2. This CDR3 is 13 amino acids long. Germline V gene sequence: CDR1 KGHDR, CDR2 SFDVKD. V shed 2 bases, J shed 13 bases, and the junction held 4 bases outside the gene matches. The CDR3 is CATSDSGTSDQFF. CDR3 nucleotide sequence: TGTGCCACCAGTGATTCCGGGACTAGCGATCAGTTCTTC.

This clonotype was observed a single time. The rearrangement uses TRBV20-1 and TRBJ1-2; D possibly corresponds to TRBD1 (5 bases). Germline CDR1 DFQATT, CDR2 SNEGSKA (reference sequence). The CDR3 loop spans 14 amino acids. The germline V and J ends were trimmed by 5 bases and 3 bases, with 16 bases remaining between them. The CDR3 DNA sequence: TGCAGTGCTCATGCGGGACGCCGGGACTATGGCTACACCTTC. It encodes CSAHAGRRDYGYTF.

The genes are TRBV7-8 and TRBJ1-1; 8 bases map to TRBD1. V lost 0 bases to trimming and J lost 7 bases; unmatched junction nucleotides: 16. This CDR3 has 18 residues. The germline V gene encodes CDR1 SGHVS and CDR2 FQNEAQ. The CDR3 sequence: CASSLAARQGTRVIEAFF. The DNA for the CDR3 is TGTGCCAGCAGCTTAGCGGCCAGACAGGGGACAAGGGTTATTGAAGCTTTCTTT. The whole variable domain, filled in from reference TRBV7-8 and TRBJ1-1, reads GAGVSQSPRYKVAKRGQDVALRCDPISGHVSLFWYQQALGQGPEFLTYFQNEAQLDKSGLPSDRFFAERPEGSVSTLKIQRTQQEDSAVYLCASSLAARQGTRVIEAFFGQGTRLTVV.

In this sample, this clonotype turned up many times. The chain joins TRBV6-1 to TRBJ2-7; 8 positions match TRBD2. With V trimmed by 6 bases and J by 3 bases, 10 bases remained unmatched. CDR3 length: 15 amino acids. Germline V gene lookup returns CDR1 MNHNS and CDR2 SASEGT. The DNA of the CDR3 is TGTGCCAGCAGAAGGAGCAGCGGGAGCGACTACGAGCAGTACTTC. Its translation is CASRRSSGSDYEQYF.

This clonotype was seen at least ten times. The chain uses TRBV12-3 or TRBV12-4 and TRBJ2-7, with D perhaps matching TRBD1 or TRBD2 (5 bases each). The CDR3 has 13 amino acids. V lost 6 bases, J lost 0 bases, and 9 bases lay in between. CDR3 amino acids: CASRGPSSYEQYF. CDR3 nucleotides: TGTGCCAGCAGGGGACCGAGCTCCTACGAGCAGTACTTC.

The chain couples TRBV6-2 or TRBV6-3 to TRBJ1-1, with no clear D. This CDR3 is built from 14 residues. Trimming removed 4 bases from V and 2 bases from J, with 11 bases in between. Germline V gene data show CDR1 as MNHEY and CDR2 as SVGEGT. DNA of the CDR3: TGTGCCAGCAGTTCCGCGATGGGAAACACTGAAGCTTTCTTT. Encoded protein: CASSSAMGNTEAFF.

The CDR3 sequence: CASSRLAGGRGTQYF. The CDR3 DNA is TGTGCCAGCTCCCGACTAGCGGGGGGCCGAGGGACCCAGTACTTC. The chain combines TRBV2 with TRBJ2-5, with TRBD2 matching 13 bases. Germline V gene data show CDR1 as SNHLY and CDR2 as FYNNEI. With 8 bases clipped from V and 7 bases from J, the junction kept 10 bases outside the gene matches. This CDR3 is 15 amino acids long.

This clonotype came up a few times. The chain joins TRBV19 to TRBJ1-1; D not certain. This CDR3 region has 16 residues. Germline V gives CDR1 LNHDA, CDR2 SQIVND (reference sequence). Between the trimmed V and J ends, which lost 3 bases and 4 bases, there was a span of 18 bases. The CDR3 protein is CASSIRGGGRFTEAFF. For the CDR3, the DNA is TGTGCCAGTAGTATCCGAGGAGGAGGCCGGTTCACTGAAGCTTTCTTT.

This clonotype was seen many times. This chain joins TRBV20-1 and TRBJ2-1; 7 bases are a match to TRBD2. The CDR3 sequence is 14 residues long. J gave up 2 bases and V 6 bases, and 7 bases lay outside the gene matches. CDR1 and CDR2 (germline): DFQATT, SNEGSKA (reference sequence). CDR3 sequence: CSADRDYAYNEQFF. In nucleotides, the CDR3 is TGCAGTGCAGACCGGGACTATGCCTACAATGAGCAGTTCTTC.

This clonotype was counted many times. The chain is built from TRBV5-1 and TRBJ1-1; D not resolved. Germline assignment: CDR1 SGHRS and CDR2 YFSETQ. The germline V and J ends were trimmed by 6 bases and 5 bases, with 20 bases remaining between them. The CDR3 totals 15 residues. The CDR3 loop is CASKFLNAGLTEAFF. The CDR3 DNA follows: TGCGCCAGCAAATTTTTGAACGCGGGGTTGACTGAAGCTTTCTTT.

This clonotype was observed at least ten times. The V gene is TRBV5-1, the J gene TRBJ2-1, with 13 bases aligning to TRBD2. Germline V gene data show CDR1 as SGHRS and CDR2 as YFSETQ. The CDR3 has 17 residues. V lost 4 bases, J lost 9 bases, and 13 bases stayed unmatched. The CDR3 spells CASSTATLAGGFTEQFF. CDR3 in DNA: TGCGCCAGCAGCACGGCCACACTAGCGGGAGGGTTTACTGAGCAGTTCTTC.

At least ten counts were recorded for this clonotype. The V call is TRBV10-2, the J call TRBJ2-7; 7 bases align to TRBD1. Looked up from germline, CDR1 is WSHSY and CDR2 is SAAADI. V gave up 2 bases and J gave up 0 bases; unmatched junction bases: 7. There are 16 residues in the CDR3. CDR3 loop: CASSEARGYSSYEQYF. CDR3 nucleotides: TGCGCCAGCAGTGAGGCCAGGGGGTATAGCTCCTACGAGCAGTACTTC.

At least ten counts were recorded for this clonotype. CDR3 sequence reads: CASNRGQGITEAFF. CDR3 nucleotides: TGTGCCAGCAACCGGGGACAGGGGATCACTGAAGCTTTCTTT. This chain joins TRBV12-3 or TRBV12-4 and TRBJ1-1, with 10 positions matching TRBD1. This CDR3 contains 14 residues. The ends lost 7 bases at V and 4 bases at J; junction bases unmatched: 6.

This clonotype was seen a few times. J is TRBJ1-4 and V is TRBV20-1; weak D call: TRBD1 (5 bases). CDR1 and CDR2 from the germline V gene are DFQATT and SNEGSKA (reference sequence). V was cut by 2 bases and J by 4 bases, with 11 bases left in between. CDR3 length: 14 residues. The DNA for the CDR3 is TGCAGTGCTAGACCCGGGGCGTTTAATGAAAAACTGTTTTTT. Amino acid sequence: CSARPGAFNEKLFF.